This T cell receptor beta chain stems from a study of T cells in women clearing cervical HPV infection. For the study at large: Cases: HPV16-related CIN3 or worse on histology, a couple of invasive cancers. Control women cleared a single incident HPV16 infection within 12 months.

All participants had a single incident cervical HPV16 infection, and prevalent HPV16 infections were excluded. About this clone: The CDR3 end falls 3 residues outside the read, so it is completed with the germline J gene.

immunoSEQ multiplex PCR used an average of 1200 ng genomic DNA. Measured with immunoSEQ multiplex PCR; TCRdb has only the in-frame clones, and not every one. The sample includes roughly 15,000 clones. The CDR3 totals 14 residues. The V gene's germline CDR1 is WSHSY and CDR2 SAAADI. V lost 6 bases and J 0 bases, leaving 12 bases between the germline ends. This chain connects TRBV10-2 to TRBJ2-7; possible D gene TRBD2, 5 bases. Sequenced input: blood buffy coat. The clonotype was recovered from a woman between 18 and 75 years old with a cervical HPV16 infection that either progressed to CIN3+ or cleared (not recorded which). The CDR3 DNA, read in part, is TGCGCCAGCAGGCTCCCGGGGAGCTCCTACGAG. Protein product: CASRLPGSSYE. The entire CDR3 sequence reads CASRLPGSSYEQYF.